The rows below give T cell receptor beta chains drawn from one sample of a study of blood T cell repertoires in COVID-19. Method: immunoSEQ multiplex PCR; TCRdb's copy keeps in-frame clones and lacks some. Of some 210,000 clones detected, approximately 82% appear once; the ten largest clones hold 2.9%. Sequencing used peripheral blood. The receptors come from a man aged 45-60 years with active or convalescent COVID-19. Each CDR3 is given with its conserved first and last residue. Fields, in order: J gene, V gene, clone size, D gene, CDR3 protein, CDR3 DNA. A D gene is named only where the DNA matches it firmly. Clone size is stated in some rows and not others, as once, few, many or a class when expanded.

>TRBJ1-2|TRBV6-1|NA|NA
CASSEAEGLSYGYTF
TGTGCCAGCAGTGAAGCTGAGGGACTCAGCTATGGCTACACCTTC
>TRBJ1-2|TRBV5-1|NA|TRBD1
CASSLDPGGRYGYTF
TGCGCCAGCAGCTTGGACCCAGGGGGCCGGTATGGCTACACCTTC
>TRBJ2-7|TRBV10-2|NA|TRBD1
CASRGQPYEQYF
TGCGCCAGCAGGGGACAGCCCTACGAGCAGTACTTC
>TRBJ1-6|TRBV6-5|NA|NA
CASSRGGLSSPLHF
TGTGCCAGCAGTCGAGGGGGTTTAAGTTCACCCCTCCACTTT
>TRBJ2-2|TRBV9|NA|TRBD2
CASSARPAGGNTGELFF
TGTGCCAGCAGCGCACGTCCGGCGGGAGGTAACACCGGGGAGCTGTTTTTT
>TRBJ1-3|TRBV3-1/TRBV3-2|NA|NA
CASSRTEGNTIYF
TGTGCCAGCAGCCGGACAGAAGGGAACACCATATATTTT
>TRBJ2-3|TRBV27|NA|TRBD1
CASSSGQGSPGTDTQYF
TGTGCCAGCAGTTCGGGACAGGGGTCACCGGGCACAGATACGCAGTATTTT
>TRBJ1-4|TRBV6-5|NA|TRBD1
CASSSGGWEKKLFF
TGTGCCAGCAGTTCAGGGGGCTGGGAGAAGAAACTGTTTTTT
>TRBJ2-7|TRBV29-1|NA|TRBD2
CSAGASGTYEQYF
TGCAGCGCGGGGGCTAGCGGGACCTACGAGCAGTACTTC
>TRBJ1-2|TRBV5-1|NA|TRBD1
CASSLDRGPNYGYTF
TGCGCCAGCAGCCTCGACAGGGGGCCCAACTATGGCTACACCTTC
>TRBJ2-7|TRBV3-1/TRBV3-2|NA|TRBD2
CASSPGRDYEQYF
TGTGCCAGCAGCCCCGGGAGGGACTACGAGCAGTACTTC
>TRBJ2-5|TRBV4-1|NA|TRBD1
CASSQPTGEETQYF
TGCGCCAGCAGCCAACCCACAGGGGAGGAGACCCAGTACTTC
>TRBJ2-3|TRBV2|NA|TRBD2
CASNRLAGTTDTQYF
TGTGCCAGCAACCGACTAGCGGGGACCACAGATACGCAGTATTTT
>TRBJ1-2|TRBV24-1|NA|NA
CATSDPQGVDYGYTF
TGTGCCACCAGTGATCCCCAGGGCGTCGACTATGGCTACACCTTC
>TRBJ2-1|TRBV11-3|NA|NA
CASSSGILNEQFF
TGTGCCAGCAGCTCCGGGATTTTGAATGAGCAGTTCTTC
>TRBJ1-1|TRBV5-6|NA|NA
CASSFGFRGDTEAFF
TGTGCCAGCAGCTTCGGTTTCCGGGGGGACACTGAAGCTTTCTTT
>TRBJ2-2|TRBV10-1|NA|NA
CASSESGNTGELFF
TGCGCCAGCAGTGAATCGGGAAACACCGGGGAGCTGTTTTTT
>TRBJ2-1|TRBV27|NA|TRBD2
CASSFSGGLYNEQFF
TGTGCCAGCAGTTTTAGCGGGGGTCTTTACAATGAGCAGTTCTTC
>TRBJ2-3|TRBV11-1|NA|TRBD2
CASSSRLAGEVDTQYF
TGTGCCAGCAGCTCGCGACTAGCGGGAGAGGTAGATACGCAGTATTTT
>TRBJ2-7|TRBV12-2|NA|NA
CASRLAAPRGNYEQYF
TGTGCAAGTCGCTTAGCAGCGCCCAGGGGAAACTACGAGCAGTACTTC
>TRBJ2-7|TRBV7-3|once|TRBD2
CATSLAGVGYEQYF
TGTGCCACTTCCCTAGCGGGAGTAGGGTACGAGCAGTACTTC
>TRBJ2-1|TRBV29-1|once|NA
CSVRDFLTEQFF
TGCAGCGTCCGGGACTTTCTCACTGAGCAGTTCTTC
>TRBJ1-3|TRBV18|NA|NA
CASSPLEDTGLRNTIYF
TGTGCCAGCTCACCACTCGAAGACACAGGGTTAAGAAACACCATATATTTT
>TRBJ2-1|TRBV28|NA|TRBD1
CASSLSGTGYFDTYNEQFF
TGTGCCAGCAGTTTATCAGGGACAGGATATTTTGATACATACAATGAGCAGTTCTTC
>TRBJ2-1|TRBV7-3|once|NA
CASSLGGDSYNEQFF
TGTGCCAGCAGCTTAGGCGGAGACTCCTACAATGAGCAGTTCTTC
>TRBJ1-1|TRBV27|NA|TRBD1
CASSLSGVGQTSRGTEAFF
TGTGCCAGCAGTTTATCGGGGGTGGGACAGACTTCCCGGGGCACTGAAGCTTTCTTT
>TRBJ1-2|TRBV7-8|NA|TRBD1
CASSLARGQLTLKGYTF
TGTGCCAGCAGCTTAGCCAGGGGGCAGCTTACGTTAAAAGGCTACACCTTC
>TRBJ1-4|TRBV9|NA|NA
CASSVDGGKLFF
TGTGCCAGCAGCGTAGACGGGGGGAAACTGTTTTTT
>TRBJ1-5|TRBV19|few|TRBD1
CASSPRQGGDRGQPQHF
TGTGCCAGTAGTCCTAGGCAGGGGGGTGATCGAGGTCAGCCCCAGCATTTT
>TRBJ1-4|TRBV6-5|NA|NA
CASSYGLREEKLFF
TGTGCCAGCAGTTACGGACTAAGAGAGGAAAAACTGTTTTTT
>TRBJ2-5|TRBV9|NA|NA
CASSVVLEEETQYF
TGTGCCAGCAGCGTAGTACTTGAGGAGGAGACCCAGTACTTC
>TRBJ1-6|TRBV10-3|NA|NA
CAISESAGQLNSPLHF
TGTGCCATCAGTGAGTCGGCGGGGCAGCTTAATTCACCCCTCCACTTT
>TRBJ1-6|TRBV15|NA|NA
CATSREIRVENSPLHF
TGTGCCACCAGCAGAGAGATTCGGGTGGAGAATTCACCCCTTCACTTT
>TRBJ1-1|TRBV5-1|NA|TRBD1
CASSPPGQGALNTEAFF
TGCGCCAGCAGCCCGCCGGGACAGGGGGCGTTGAACACTGAAGCTTTCTTT
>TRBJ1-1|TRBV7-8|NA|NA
CASSLIQGTRAEAFF
TGTGCCAGCAGCTTAATCCAGGGAACCCGAGCTGAAGCTTTCTTT
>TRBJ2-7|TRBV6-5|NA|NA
CASRFQGSYEQYF
TGTGCCAGCAGATTCCAGGGGTCCTACGAGCAGTACTTC
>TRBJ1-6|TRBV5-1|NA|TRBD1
CASRHLDRGRYNSPLHF
TGCGCCAGCAGGCACTTAGACAGGGGTCGGTATAATTCACCCCTCCACTTT
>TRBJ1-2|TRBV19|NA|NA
CASSILSGYGYTF
TGTGCCAGTAGTATTCTGTCAGGATATGGCTACACCTTC
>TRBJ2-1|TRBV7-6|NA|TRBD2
CASSLVGGGAYEQFF
TGTGCCAGCAGCTTAGTTGGCGGGGGGGCTTATGAGCAGTTCTTC
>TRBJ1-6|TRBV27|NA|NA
CASRRLDSSYNSPLHF
TGTGCCAGCCGCCGCCTGGACAGCTCCTATAATTCACCCCTCCACTTT
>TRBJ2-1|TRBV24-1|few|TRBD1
CATSDSGTGANYNEQFF
TGTGCCACCAGTGATTCAGGAACAGGGGCAAACTACAATGAGCAGTTCTTC
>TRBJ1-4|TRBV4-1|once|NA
CASSQAAHRTANEKLFF
TGCGCCAGCAGCCAAGCCGCGCATCGAACGGCTAATGAAAAACTGTTTTTT
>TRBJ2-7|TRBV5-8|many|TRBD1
CASSYMGQGVDEQYF
TGTGCCAGCAGCTACATGGGACAGGGAGTAGACGAGCAGTACTTC
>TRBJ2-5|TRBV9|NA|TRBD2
CASSLRVAGVETQYF
TGTGCCAGCAGCCTTAGAGTAGCGGGAGTTGAGACCCAGTACTTC
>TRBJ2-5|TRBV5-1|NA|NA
CASGRQDNQETQYF
TGCGCCAGCGGGCGACAGGACAACCAAGAGACCCAGTACTTC
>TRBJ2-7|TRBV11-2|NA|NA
CASSLADSLYEQYF
TGTGCCAGCAGCTTAGCGGACAGCCTCTACGAGCAGTACTTC
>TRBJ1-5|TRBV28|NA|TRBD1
CASSLGTGNQPQHF
TGTGCCAGCAGTTTGGGGACAGGGAACCAGCCCCAGCATTTT
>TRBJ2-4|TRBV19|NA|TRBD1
CASSIDRAYQNIQYF
TGTGCCAGTAGTATCGACAGGGCCTACCAAAACATTCAGTACTTC
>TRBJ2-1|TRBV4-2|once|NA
CASSRRPGLLVGNEQFF
TGTGCCAGCAGCCGCCGCCCGGGACTCCTCGTGGGCAATGAGCAGTTCTTC
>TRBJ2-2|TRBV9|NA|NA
CASRRQTNTGELFF
TGTGCCAGCAGAAGACAGACGAACACCGGGGAGCTGTTTTTT
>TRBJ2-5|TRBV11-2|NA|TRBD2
CASSTRAGFQETQYF
TGTGCCAGCAGCACAAGAGCGGGGTTCCAAGAGACCCAGTACTTC
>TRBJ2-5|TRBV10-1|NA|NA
CASSDSGKETQYF
TGCGCCAGCAGTGATTCAGGGAAAGAGACCCAGTACTTC
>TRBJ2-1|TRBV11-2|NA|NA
CASSLVAGGRRREQFF
TGTGCCAGCAGCTTAGTTGCGGGCGGACGACGGAGGGAGCAGTTCTTC
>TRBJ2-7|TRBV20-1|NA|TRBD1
CSASGGQGGYEQYF
TGCAGTGCGAGTGGGGGACAGGGAGGATACGAGCAGTACTTC
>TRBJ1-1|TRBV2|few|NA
CASRRTQNTEAFF
TGTGCCAGCAGAAGGACACAAAACACTGAAGCTTTCTTT